Shown below are 31 T cell receptor beta chains from a single sample sequenced in a study of blood T cell repertoires in COVID-19. Assay used: immunoSEQ multiplex PCR; TCRdb lists only in-frame clones, some missing. This sample carries a few hundred thousand clones, 87% of them seen once, and the ten largest clones take under 1.3%. The sample consisted of PBMCs or T cells enriched from blood (not recorded which). The receptors stem from a young woman who had recovered from COVID-19.

The chain links TRBV6-5 to TRBJ1-2, with 8 bases identical to TRBD1. With 6 bases clipped from V and 7 bases from J, the junction kept 10 bases outside the gene matches. The CDR3 extends over 14 amino acids. CDR1 is MNHEY, CDR2 SVGAGI, per germline. CDR3 nucleotide sequence: TGTGCCAGCAGCGGACAGGGAATCCTCGGTGGCTACACCTTC. Protein: CASSGQGILGGYTF.

The V call is TRBV15, the J call TRBJ1-1; D might be TRBD1 (5 bases). V lost 2 bases to trimming and J lost 7 bases, with 11 bases between them. The germline gives CDR1 LNHNV, CDR2 YYDKDF (reference sequence). This CDR3 contains 13 residues. CDR3: CATSRKRDSEAFF. The CDR3 nucleotides are TGTGCCACCAGCAGAAAACGAGACAGTGAAGCTTTCTTT.

The chain uses TRBV29-1 and TRBJ2-2; D is possibly TRBD1 (5 bases). Germline values: CDR1 SQVTM, CDR2 ANQGSEA. V was clipped by 5 bases and J by 6 bases, with 13 bases between them. CDR3 length: 13 residues. The CDR3 nucleotides are TGCAGCGTTTTAGGGGCCTTCTCCGGGGAGCTGTTTTTT. It specifies CSVLGAFSGELFF.

V and J are TRBV5-8 and TRBJ2-7, with D unclear. Germline CDR1 reads SGHTS; CDR2 reads YDEGEE. This CDR3 spans 13 amino acids. Trimming pared 1 base from V and 4 bases from J, leaving 9 bases between. CDR3 coding DNA: TGTGCCAGCAGCTTGAGACACATATACGAGCAGTACTTC. It translates to CASSLRHIYEQYF.

This clone has just one count. This chain uses TRBV15 with TRBJ1-4; TRBD1 matches at 10 bases. Germline V CDR1 and CDR2: LNHNV, YYDKDF (reference sequence). V was pared by 5 bases and J by 3 bases, with 12 bases of the junction left unmatched. The CDR3 has 18 amino acids. This CDR3 is CATSWGQGSLQSNEKLFF. CDR3 DNA sequence: TGTGCCACCAGCTGGGGACAGGGGTCCCTTCAGTCTAATGAAAAACTGTTTTTT.

This chain links TRBV11-3 with TRBJ2-3; 15 positions match TRBD2. V shed 1 base, J shed 4 bases, and the junction held 0 bases outside the gene matches. The germline CDR1 and CDR2 sequences are SGHNT and YENEEA. The length of the CDR3 is 16 residues. DNA for the CDR3: TGTGCCAGCAGCTTAGGGACTAGCGGGGGGGCAGATACGCAGTATTTT. The encoded protein is CASSLGTSGGADTQYF.

The chain couples TRBV2 to TRBJ1-1; D remains ambiguous. Germline CDR1 reads SNHLY; CDR2 reads FYNNEI. The CDR3 totals 13 residues. V was clipped by 4 bases and J by 1 base, with 7 bases between them. The CDR3 is CASSAQPNTEAFF. In DNA form, the CDR3 reads TGTGCCAGCAGTGCACAGCCGAACACTGAAGCTTTCTTT.

This rearrangement joins TRBV5-4 to TRBJ1-2, with D possibly TRBD1 on 5 matching bases. CDR1 SGHNT and CDR2 YYREEE come from the germline V gene (reference sequence). V gave up 3 bases and J gave up 2 bases, with 8 bases separating them. The CDR3 has 13 amino acids. The CDR3 DNA follows: TGTGCCAGCAGCTCGGGACTGAACTATGGCTACACCTTC. This translates into CASSSGLNYGYTF.

The rearrangement uses TRBV28 and TRBJ1-4; the match to TRBD1 covers 7 bases. This CDR3 spans 14 amino acids. The germline V gene has CDR1 MDHEN and CDR2 SYDVKM. Trimming cost V 5 bases and J 10 bases; bases outside gene matches: 10. In nucleotides, the CDR3 is TGTGCCAGCAGTGTGGAGACAGGGTTTGGAAAACTGTTTTTT. This encodes CASSVETGFGKLFF.

In nucleotides, the CDR3 is TGTGCCAGCAGCGGCAGGGTTGGCTATGGCTACACCTTC. Translated: CASSGRVGYGYTF. V is TRBV12-3 or TRBV12-4 and J is TRBJ1-2; tentatively, D is TRBD1 (5 bases). Trimming left V 6 bases short and J 4 bases short, with 12 bases between. There are 13 residues in the CDR3.

The chain couples TRBV4-1 to TRBJ2-5; TRBD2 matches 8 bases. Germline CDR1 is MGHRA and CDR2 is YSYEKL. Trimming at V came to 4 bases and at J to 3 bases, leaving 7 bases not matched to a gene. The CDR3 is 15 residues long. CDR3 sequence: CASSLIGLAKETQYF. The CDR3 region has the DNA TGCGCCAGCAGCCTTATAGGACTAGCTAAAGAGACCCAGTACTTC.

This chain uses TRBV19 with TRBJ1-2; 7 bases map to TRBD1. Germline lookup yields CDR1 LNHDA and CDR2 SQIVND (reference sequence). Trimming removed 7 bases from V and 0 bases from J; junction bases left unmatched: 8. The CDR3 length is 15 residues. The CDR3: CASTNRGQTNYGYTF. Here the CDR3 DNA reads TGTGCCAGTACCAATCGGGGACAGACTAACTATGGCTACACCTTC.

This rearrangement joins TRBV6-5 to TRBJ1-2; no reliable D call. The V end lost 8 bases, the J end lost 5 bases, and 21 bases lay between the germline ends. The CDR3 covers 15 residues. The V gene's germline CDR1 is MNHEY and CDR2 SVGAGI. The CDR3 here is CASSAVQTPGYGYTF. The CDR3 bases are TGTGCCAGCTCCGCCGTACAGACCCCGGGGTATGGCTACACCTTC.

V gene TRBV28 combines with J gene TRBJ1-1; tentatively, D is TRBD1 (6 bases). The CDR3 length is 15 residues. Germline V gene lookup returns CDR1 MDHEN and CDR2 SYDVKM. Trimming left V 5 bases short and J 4 bases short, with 17 bases between. DNA of the CDR3: TGTGCCAGCAGTAGAGTACTCAGGGGAAGCACTGAAGCTTTCTTT. This sequence encodes CASSRVLRGSTEAFF.

The chain recombines TRBV29-1 with TRBJ1-4, with 9 nucleotides matching TRBD1. The germline gives CDR1 SQVTM, CDR2 ANQGSEA. V dropped 5 bases and J dropped 7; count of bases not matched to a gene: 5. This CDR3 contains 13 residues. In DNA, the CDR3 is TGCAGCGTTAATACAGGGGGCGGTGAAAAACTGTTTTTT. This encodes CSVNTGGGEKLFF.

The chain recombines TRBV18 with TRBJ1-1; D is uncertain. From germline, CDR1 is KGHSH and CDR2 LQKENI. The V end was cut by 4 bases, the J end by 1 base, with 10 bases between. There are 14 residues in the CDR3. The DNA of the CDR3 is TGTGCCAGCTCACAAAGTACGGGGAACACTGAAGCTTTCTTT. Translated: CASSQSTGNTEAFF.

The V gene is TRBV10-1, the J gene TRBJ2-1; 8 bases line up with TRBD2. After removal of 3 bases from V and 5 bases from J, the junction contained 6 bases not matched to a gene. The CDR3 length is 15 residues. Germline V lookup: CDR1 WNHNN, CDR2 SYGVQD (reference sequence). CDR3 nucleotides: TGCGCCAGCAGTGATCCGGCGGGGGGAGACAATGAGCAGTTCTTC. This encodes CASSDPAGGDNEQFF.

CDR3 DNA: TGTGCCAGCAGTTACCCTAAAGGACAGGGGAACACTGAAGCTTTCTTT. It is translated as CASSYPKGQGNTEAFF. The chain joins TRBV6-6 to TRBJ1-1; 8 nucleotides match TRBD1. Looked up from germline, CDR1 is MNHNY and CDR2 is SVGAGI (reference sequence). J was trimmed by 1 base and V by 2 bases; bases with no gene match: 6. The CDR3 covers 16 residues.

CDR3 residues: CASSSDRGGLGFF. In nucleotides, the CDR3 is TGTGCCAGCAGTTCGGACAGGGGCGGGCTCGGGTTCTTT. V gene TRBV27 combines with J gene TRBJ1-1; the match to TRBD1 covers 9 bases. The CDR3 runs to 13 residues. Germline loops: CDR1 MNHEY, CDR2 SMNVEV (reference sequence). Trimming took 4 bases from V and 14 from J; bases not matched to a gene: 11.

CDR3 coding DNA: TGCGCCAGCAGCCTGTCGGGTCTGGCGGGCAATGAGCAGTTCTTC. It specifies CASSLSGLAGNEQFF. The chain is built from TRBV4-1 and TRBJ2-1, with D possibly matching TRBD2 (5 bases). Germline loops: CDR1 MGHRA, CDR2 YSYEKL. The CDR3 extends over 15 amino acids. V was pared by 4 bases and J by 6 bases, with 16 bases between.

The chain uses TRBV2 and TRBJ2-5, with D possibly TRBD1 on 6 matching bases. The CDR3 has 15 residues. Trimming removed 8 bases from V and 1 base from J, with 17 bases in between. Germline V gene lookup returns CDR1 SNHLY and CDR2 FYNNEI. The CDR3 protein is CASSKEGTPQETQYF. The CDR3 coding sequence is TGTGCCAGCTCAAAGGAAGGGACACCCCAAGAGACCCAGTACTTC.

J is TRBJ2-1 and V is TRBV10-3; 7 bases line up with TRBD1. This CDR3 spans 14 amino acids. Looked up from germline, CDR1 is ENHRY and CDR2 is SYGVKD. V gave up 3 bases and J gave up 3 bases; unmatched junction bases: 2. The CDR3 region has the DNA TGTGCCATCAGTGAAGGGACAGACTACAATGAGCAGTTCTTC. This sequence encodes CAISEGTDYNEQFF.

The chain is built from TRBV19 and TRBJ1-2, with TRBD1 identical over 8 bases. V shed 6 bases and J 4 bases; nucleotides not matched to a gene: 1. The CDR3 runs to 12 residues. Germline-derived CDR1 and CDR2 are LNHDA and SQIVND (reference sequence). The CDR3, as DNA: TGTGCCAGTAGAGACAGGGGCTATGGCTACACCTTC. Protein product: CASRDRGYGYTF.

The genes are TRBV7-6 and TRBJ1-2; D possibly corresponds to TRBD1 (5 bases). CDR3 length equals 15 residues. Trimming stripped 5 bases from V and 4 bases from J, with 17 bases between. Germline CDR1 and CDR2: SGHVS and FNYEAQ. The CDR3 loop reads CASSLGEGKSYGYTF. CDR3 nucleotides: TGTGCCAGCAGCCTCGGGGAGGGGAAGTCCTATGGCTACACCTTC.

V and J are TRBV27 and TRBJ1-1, with D unresolved. Trimming pared 2 bases from V and 1 base from J, leaving 5 bases between. Germline loops: CDR1 MNHEY, CDR2 SMNVEV (reference sequence). The CDR3 spans 13 residues. For the CDR3, the DNA is TGTGCCAGCAGTTTAGCGGAGAACACTGAAGCTTTCTTT. It yields the protein CASSLAENTEAFF.

The chain has TRBV14 and TRBJ2-5, with 8 bases identical to TRBD2. This CDR3 contains 16 residues. CDR1 is SGHDN, CDR2 FVKESK, per germline. V gave up 6 bases and J gave up 4 bases; unmatched junction bases: 13. The CDR3 coding sequence is TGTGCCAGCAGTCCTCTCGGGGGGGCGATTGGAGAGACCCAGTACTTC. As protein: CASSPLGGAIGETQYF.

The chain joins TRBV12-3 or TRBV12-4 to TRBJ1-1, with D perhaps matching TRBD1 (5 bases). The CDR3 covers 13 residues. V was clipped by 6 bases and J by 7 bases, with 15 bases between them. In DNA form, the CDR3 reads TGTGCCAGCAGCACAGGTCTGAACCGTGAAGCTTTCTTT. This codes for CASSTGLNREAFF.

This chain links TRBV18 with TRBJ1-6, with 7 bases aligning to TRBD1. This CDR3 has 16 residues. The J segment lost 7 bases and the V segment lost 0 bases, leaving 6 bases of the junction unmatched. Germline assignment: CDR1 KGHSH and CDR2 LQKENI. The CDR3 sequence: CASSPPLGRGNSPLHF. The CDR3 DNA sequence: TGTGCCAGCTCACCACCGCTCGGCAGGGGGAATTCACCCCTCCACTTT.

On this clone itself: The same CDR3 arises from other DNA sequences in this sample as well. This chain joins TRBV21-1 and TRBJ1-4; TRBD1, the table's D call, lacks a check against the DNA. TRBV21-1 corresponds to a pseudogene. This CDR3 has 15 amino acids. The CDR3 reads CASSNLTYGNEKLFF. Here the CDR3 DNA reads TGTGCCAGCAGCAATTTGACATATGGTAATGAAAAACTGTTTTTT.

The gene calls are TRBV28 and TRBJ2-1; 7 bases align to TRBD2. The CDR3 is 18 amino acids. V dropped 6 bases and J dropped 8; count of bases not matched to a gene: 22. Germline CDR1 reads MDHEN; CDR2 reads SYDVKM. CDR3 amino acids: CASRGSGVAGLQGHEQFF. In DNA, the CDR3 is TGTGCCAGCAGGGGGAGTGGGGTAGCGGGTCTTCAAGGGCATGAGCAGTTCTTC.

The chain employs TRBV18 and TRBJ1-4, with a possible D match to TRBD1 (5 bases). Trimming cost V 5 bases and J 0 bases, with 7 bases left between them. The CDR3 has 14 residues. Looked up from germline, CDR1 is KGHSH and CDR2 is LQKENI. Here the CDR3 DNA reads TGTGCCAGCTCAACGACAGCAACTAATGAAAAACTGTTTTTT. Its translation is CASSTTATNEKLFF.